Described below is a single TCR beta chain sequence and its context. The sample contains more than one DNA sequence encoding this CDR3. The sample comes from a study of T cell responses to AZD1222 COVID-19 vaccine. Study-level information: Researchers grouped second doses given at about 4 or about 12 weeks into one pool.

Only in-frame clones appear in the TCRdb table, and some are missing; sequencing was by immunoSEQ multiplex PCR. The table records some 150,000 clones, 90% to 95% of them present only once. Trimming removed 3 bases at V and 0 bases at J, with 12 bases between. Looked up from germline, CDR1 is LGHNA and CDR2 is YNFKEQ. The CDR3 consists of 15 residues. The receptor was derived from an adult in good health. Here the sequenced sample was peripheral blood, taken on day 0 of AZD1222 vaccination. The V and J genes are TRBV4-2 and TRBJ2-7, with D hard to call. CDR3 nucleotides: TGTGCCAGCAGCCAGACCAGTGGAAGCTCCTACGAGCAGTACTTC. This sequence encodes CASSQTSGSSYEQYF.